Listed below are T cell receptor beta chains from one sample, sequenced in a study of blood T cells in healthy people across ages. TCRdb re-analysed the 5' RACE reads in MiXCR, keeping a single row per CDR3 protein. The repertoire consists of around 1,500,000 distinct CDR3 sequences, with roughly 27% occurring once and the leading ten covering 7.7%. Input material: blood. Every receptor here comes from a woman aged 25 to 45 in good health. CDR3s include the opening cysteine and the closing phenylalanine or tryptophan. D genes are given only for firm matches. Rows give clone size only sometimes, using once, few, many, or a class for an expanded clone.

TRBV7-6	.	.	14	TRBJ1-6	TGTGCCAGCAGCTTAGAGGGTTGGGGTTCACTCCTCCACTTT	CASSLEGWGSLLHF
TRBV6-6	.	.	17	TRBJ2-3	TGTGCCAGCAGTTACTCGCGGAGTGGGGGTAGGGCAGATACGCAGTATTTT	CASSYSRSGGRADTQYF
TRBV6-5	.	many	13	TRBJ2-3	TGTGCCAGCAGCCGCGTGAGCACAGATACGCAGTATTTT	CASSRVSTDTQYF
TRBV7-9	.	many	14	TRBJ1-2	TGTGCCAGCAGCTCCCAATCGGCTAACTATGGCTACACCTTC	CASSSQSANYGYTF
TRBV5-1	.	few	14	TRBJ1-1	TGCGCCAGCAGCTTCTCGACAGTGAACACTGAAGCTTTCTTT	CASSFSTVNTEAFF
TRBV28	.	few	13	TRBJ1-2	TGTGCCAGCACCAGTACAGGGTATGTTGGCTACACCTTC	CASTSTGYVGYTF
TRBV29-1	TRBD1	.	16	TRBJ2-5	TGCAGCACCCTGCAGGGGGCAGGCCTAGACGTGGACGGCCAGTACTTC	CSTLQGAGLDVDGQYF
TRBV29-1	.	many	11	TRBJ2-7	TGCAGCGTTGAAGGAGGGGTGGAGCAGTACTTC	CSVEGGVEQYF
TRBV6-6	.	once	12	TRBJ1-5	TGTGCCAGCAGAATGATCAATCAGCCCCAGCATTTT	CASRMINQPQHF
TRBV25-1	.	.	14	TRBJ1-6	TGTGCCAGCAGTGAAATGTCCGCCTATTCACCCCTCCACTTT	CASSEMSAYSPLHF
TRBV29-1	TRBD1	many	16	TRBJ2-1	TGCAGCGTTGAAGCCCCGCCAGGACAGGACTACAATGAGCAGTTCTTC	CSVEAPPGQDYNEQFF
TRBV4-1	.	.	17	TRBJ2-3	TGCGCCAGCAGCCAAAACCGGGACTCCCCTAGCACAGATACGCAGTATTTT	CASSQNRDSPSTDTQYF
TRBV12-3/TRBV12-4	TRBD2	.	15	TRBJ2-3	TGTGCCAGCAGTTTGCGGGGGAAGCGAAAAGATACGCAGTATTTT	CASSLRGKRKDTQYF
TRBV28	.	.	16	TRBJ2-1	TGTGCCAGCAGTTCGGGGGCGGGGATCAAATACAATGAGCAGTTCTTC	CASSSGAGIKYNEQFF
TRBV29-1	.	.	13	TRBJ2-5	TGCAGCGCCAGGGTAGGGAACCAAGAGGCCCAGTACTTC	CSARVGNQEAQYF
TRBV7-3	TRBD1	few	14	TRBJ1-6	TGTGCCAGCAGCTGGGACAGGGAATTACCACCCCTCCACTTT	CASSWDRELPPLHF
TRBV3-1	.	few	16	TRBJ2-6	TGTGCCAGCAGCCCGCCTGGAGTCGCTGGGGCCAACGTCCTGACTTTC	CASSPPGVAGANVLTF
TRBV20-1	TRBD1	.	14	TRBJ2-3	TGCAGTGCGGCCGGGACAGGGGGCACAGATACGCAGTATTTT	CSAAGTGGTDTQYF
TRBV2	.	many	13	TRBJ2-1	TGTGCCAGCAGGGGACTCGCCTACAATGAGCAGTTCTTC	CASRGLAYNEQFF
TRBV27	.	.	15	TRBJ1-2	TGTGCCAGCAGTTTGTTGGGGCAGGGAACCTATGGCTACACCTTC	CASSLLGQGTYGYTF
TRBV9	TRBD1	.	16	TRBJ2-3	TGTGCCAGCAGCGTGCAGGGGGTTCCTAGCACAGATACGCAGTATTTT	CASSVQGVPSTDTQYF
TRBV12-3/TRBV12-4	TRBD1	.	17	TRBJ1-1	TGTGCCAGCAGTTTGGGCAGGGGGCCCGGAGGGAACACTGAAGCTTTCTTT	CASSLGRGPGGNTEAFF
TRBV28	.	few	15	TRBJ2-3	TGTGCCAGCAGTTCCCTGGGGACCTTGCTCGATACGCAGTATTTT	CASSSLGTLLDTQYF
TRBV29-1	.	.	12	TRBJ2-7	TGCAGAGTTGTTACTCGGAGCAACGAGCAGTACTTC	CRVVTRSNEQYF
TRBV4-1	.	few	14	TRBJ2-5	TGCGCCAGCAGCCAAGATGGGGATGGGGGAGAGCAGTACTTC	CASSQDGDGGEQYF
TRBV3-1	.	.	14	TRBJ2-6	TGTGCCAGCAGACTAGAATCTGGGGCCAACGTCCTGACTTTC	CASRLESGANVLTF
TRBV6-1	TRBD1	few	16	TRBJ2-4	TGTGCCAGCAGTGGTCGGACAGGGGGCGATGCGGACATTCAGTACTTC	CASSGRTGGDADIQYF
TRBV2	TRBD2	.	17	TRBJ2-5	TGTGCCAGCAGAGGAGGGACTAGCGGGAGATCCTACAATGAGCAGTACTTC	CASRGGTSGRSYNEQYF
TRBV24-1	TRBD1	.	12	TRBJ1-2	TGTGCCACCGGTCGACAGGGAGCCGGCTACACCTTC	CATGRQGAGYTF
TRBV14	.	.	14	TRBJ2-7	TGTGCCAGCAGCCGAAGGGGGGTCCCATACGAGCAGTACTTC	CASSRRGVPYEQYF
TRBV11-2	TRBD1	few	15	TRBJ2-7	TGTGCCAGCAGCTTCCATACCGGACAGGGTAACGAGCAGTACTTC	CASSFHTGQGNEQYF
TRBV6-4	TRBD1	few	12	TRBJ2-3	TGTGCCAGCAGTCTGGGGGGGACAGGGGAGCATTTT	CASSLGGTGEHF
TRBV12-3/TRBV12-4	TRBD1	few	17	TRBJ1-5	TGTGCCAGCAGCCGGGGGACAGGGGGAAATAGCAATCAGCCCCAGCATTTT	CASSRGTGGNSNQPQHF
TRBV6-5	.	.	13	TRBJ2-1	TGTGCCAGCAGTTCGATTTTAGTCGGTGAGCAGTTCTTC	CASSSILVGEQFF
TRBV29-1	TRBD1	.	12	TRBJ2-7	TGCAGCGTTGAAGGGACAGGGGCCGAGCAGTACTTC	CSVEGTGAEQYF
TRBV3-1	.	.	14	TRBJ1-6	TGTGCCAGCAGCCGGGCGGGACAATACTCACCCCCCCACTTT	CASSRAGQYSPPHF
TRBV5-1	.	.	14	TRBJ2-1	TGCGCCAGCAGCTGGGGGGAGTCGGGGAATGAGCAGTTCTTC	CASSWGESGNEQFF
TRBV15	TRBD1	.	16	TRBJ1-5	TGTGCCACCGGCAGGGTAGGACAGGGACGCAATCAGCCCCAGCATTTT	CATGRVGQGRNQPQHF
TRBV7-9	.	few	15	TRBJ2-1	TGTGCCAGCAGCCCGGGGCAGGGAGGCTACAATGAGCAGTTCTTC	CASSPGQGGYNEQFF